One sample yielded the 8 T cell receptor beta chains listed below, sequenced in a study of cytomegalovirus exposure and HLA in healthy donors. Primers for the PCR totalled 60 Vbeta and 13 Jbeta. TCRdb's table, derived via immunoSEQ multiplex PCR, lists solely in-frame clones and lacks some. There are about 150,000 clones in the sample; 70% to 80% occur only once, and about 15% lies in the top ten. The sequenced sample was PBMCs. The receptors were gathered from a woman in her thirties or forties in good health and CMV-seronegative.

The rearrangement uses TRBV6-6 and TRBJ2-5, with a tentative D call TRBD2 (5 bases). This CDR3 comprises 14 residues. Trimming removed 2 bases at V and 1 base at J, with 8 bases between. CDR1 and CDR2 (germline): MNHNY, SVGAGI (reference sequence). The CDR3 spells CASSYTRGQETQYF. CDR3 nucleotide sequence: TGTGCCAGCAGTTACACCCGGGGCCAAGAGACCCAGTACTTC.

V gene TRBV6-6 combines with J gene TRBJ1-2, with 8 bases lining up with TRBD1. Germline CDR1 is MNHNY and CDR2 is SVGAGI (reference sequence). The junction had 10 bases not matched to a gene; V was cut back by 7 bases and J by 3 bases. The CDR3 length is 15 residues. For the CDR3, the DNA is TGTGCCAGCAATCAGCAGGGGGCAGTTCACTATGGCTACACCTTC. Residues: CASNQQGAVHYGYTF.

V is TRBV4-2 and J is TRBJ1-5; D uncertain. The CDR3 contains 19 residues. CDR1 LGHNA and CDR2 YNFKEQ come from the germline V gene. V was cut by 0 bases and J by 5 bases, with 23 bases left in between. CDR3 protein: CASSQERAGSMREYQPQHF. The CDR3 region has the DNA TGTGCCAGCAGCCAAGAGAGGGCGGGGAGCATGAGAGAGTATCAGCCCCAGCATTTT.

This clone has more than one count but fewer than ten. The chain employs TRBV5-6 and TRBJ2-2; D perhaps matches TRBD1 (7 bases). The V gene's germline CDR1 is SGHDT and CDR2 YYEEEE. V lost 4 bases and J 5 bases, leaving 15 bases between the germline ends. The CDR3 totals 15 residues. CDR3 loop: CASSIAGGGTGELFF. CDR3 DNA: TGTGCCAGCAGCATAGCAGGGGGAGGTACCGGGGAGCTGTTTTTT.

The V gene is TRBV19, the J gene TRBJ2-6; D gene uncertain. V lost 6 bases and J lost 1, with 7 bases in between. This CDR3 is 14 amino acids long. Germline CDR1 LNHDA, CDR2 SQIVND (reference sequence). The CDR3: CASSIQSGANVLTF. CDR3 DNA: TGTGCCAGTAGCATTCAGTCTGGGGCCAACGTCCTGACTTTC.

In its sample, this clone was seen once. This rearrangement joins TRBV19 to TRBJ1-2; 10 bases agree with TRBD1. The V and J ends lost 7 bases and 6 bases, in that order; junction bases with no gene match: 8. Germline CDR1 reads LNHDA; CDR2 reads SQIVND (reference sequence). The CDR3 length is 14 residues. CDR3 in amino acids: CASTWDRGRNGYTF. CDR3 in DNA: TGTGCCAGTACTTGGGACAGGGGCAGGAATGGCTACACCTTC.

The chain joins TRBV4-2 to TRBJ1-1, with a weak D call TRBD1 (6 bases). This CDR3 has 14 residues. Per the germline V gene, CDR1 is LGHNA and CDR2 is YNFKEQ. Deletions cut 1 base from V and 5 bases from J, with 11 bases between. The CDR3 bases are TGTGCCAGCAGCCAAGCTGATAGGGGGACTGAAGCTTTCTTT. Translation gives CASSQADRGTEAFF.

This chain links TRBV7-2 with TRBJ2-3; D gene unclear. Germline V CDR1 and CDR2: SGHTA, FQGNSA. V was clipped by 2 bases and J by 0 bases, with 6 bases between them. The CDR3 is made up of 14 amino acids. The CDR3 spells CASSLLRSTDTQYF. The CDR3 bases are TGTGCCAGCAGCTTACTGAGGAGCACAGATACGCAGTATTTT.